The 10 T cell receptor beta chains given below trace back to one sample, sequenced in a study of CD8 T cells in ankylosing spondylitis. In TCRdb, the 5' RACE reads were re-called with MiXCR into one record per CDR3 protein. Of about 310,000 distinct CDR3 sequences listed, under 25% were seen once; the top ten hold about 4%. The sequenced sample consisted of blood, either unsorted or a sorted T cell fraction (not recorded which). The receptors shown here come from a female donor with ankylosing spondylitis or in good health (not recorded which).

This clonotype occurred a few times. This chain uses TRBV9 with TRBJ2-7; 8 nucleotides match TRBD2. Trimming at V came to 4 bases and at J to 3 bases, leaving 18 bases not matched to a gene. The CDR3 has 18 residues. Germline V gene lookup returns CDR1 SGDLS and CDR2 YYNGEE. Written as DNA, the CDR3 is TGTGCCAGCAGCCCAGGGCCCCCCTCGGGACTAGTCGTCTACGAGCAGTACTTC. Protein sequence: CASSPGPPSGLVVYEQYF. The whole variable domain, remainder taken from reference TRBV9 and TRBJ2-7, is DSGVTQTPKHLITATGQRVTLRCSPRSGDLSVYWYQQSLDQGLQFLIQYYNGEERAKGNILERFSAQQFPDLHSELNLSSLELGDSALYFCASSPGPPSGLVVYEQYFGPGTRLTVT.

CDR3 coding DNA: TGTGCCAGCAGCTCCGGTTCTGGAAACACCATATATTTT. This encodes CASSSGSGNTIYF. This chain uses TRBV7-2 with TRBJ1-3; the D is unclear. The V gene lost 4 bases and the J gene lost 1 base, with 5 bases spanning the gap. This CDR3 is built from 13 residues. CDR1 and CDR2 from the germline V gene are SGHTA and FQGNSA.

The chain is built from TRBV7-3 and TRBJ2-3; 7 nucleotides align to TRBD2. This CDR3 spans 14 amino acids. The germline gives CDR1 SGHTA, CDR2 FQGTGA. With 1 base clipped from V and 6 bases from J, the junction kept 4 bases outside the gene matches. The CDR3 nucleotides read TGTGCCAGCAGCTTAAATGGCGGGAGTGATACGCAGTATTTT. Its protein is CASSLNGGSDTQYF.

This clonotype was seen more than once but under ten times. This sequence joins TRBV19 and TRBJ2-3; D is unresolved. The CDR3 totals 15 residues. V was shortened by 5 bases and J by 3 bases, with 15 bases between the two germline ends. Germline CDR1 and CDR2: LNHDA and SQIVND (reference sequence). This CDR3 is CASSDEGSRTDTQYF. The CDR3 nucleotides read TGTGCCAGTAGTGATGAAGGGTCGAGGACAGATACGCAGTATTTT.

The chain joins TRBV20-1 to TRBJ2-7, with TRBD2 matching 13 bases. Germline V gene sequence: CDR1 DFQATT, CDR2 SNEGSKA (reference sequence). This CDR3 region has 15 residues. After removal of 3 bases from V and 5 bases from J, the junction contained 7 bases not matched to a gene. CDR3 region: CSASARLAGGHEQYF. The CDR3, as DNA: TGCAGTGCTAGCGCCCGACTAGCGGGAGGCCACGAGCAGTACTTC.

The gene calls are TRBV12-3 or TRBV12-4 and TRBJ2-4, with 10 bases lining up with TRBD1. V shed 1 base and J 7 bases; nucleotides not matched to a gene: 7. The length of the CDR3 is 16 residues. CDR3 in DNA: TGTGCCAGCAGTTTAGGTGGGACAGGGGATGAGAACATTCAGTACTTC. Translation: CASSLGGTGDENIQYF.

V and J are TRBV10-2 and TRBJ2-1; the match to TRBD2 covers 9 bases. Germline CDR1 and CDR2: WSHSY and SAAADI. V was pared by 8 bases and J by 9 bases, with 11 bases of the junction left unmatched. The CDR3 totals 14 residues. CDR3 in DNA: TGCGCCAGCGAGAAAGGTAGCGGGAGTAGTGAGCAGTTCTTC. Its translation: CASEKGSGSSEQFF.

This clonotype was seen a few times. The chain links TRBV11-2 to TRBJ2-3; 8 nucleotides align to TRBD1. Looked up from germline, CDR1 is SGHAT and CDR2 is FQNNGV. The CDR3 is made up of 15 amino acids. J lost 2 bases, V lost 3 bases, and 4 bases had no gene match. CDR3 region: CASSLRQGYTDTQYF. The CDR3 nucleotides read TGTGCCAGCAGCTTGAGACAGGGGTACACAGATACGCAGTATTTT.

This clonotype occurred many times. The V gene is TRBV10-3, the J gene TRBJ2-5, with 9 nucleotides matching TRBD1. The CDR3 totals 14 residues. In germline, CDR1 is ENHRY, CDR2 SYGVKD. After removal of 10 bases from V and 5 bases from J, the junction contained 11 bases not matched to a gene. This CDR3 is CATLPGQGYETQYF. CDR3 coding DNA: TGTGCCACCTTACCGGGACAGGGATACGAGACCCAGTACTTC.

This clonotype was detected only a few times. V is TRBV20-1 and J is TRBJ1-5; weak D call: TRBD1 (6 bases). Germline V gene data show CDR1 as DFQATT and CDR2 as SNEGSKA (reference sequence). The CDR3 runs 13 residues. The V end lost 6 bases, the J end lost 0 bases, and 9 bases lay between the germline ends. The DNA for the CDR3 is TGCAGTGCCCTCAGGGGTAGCAATCAGCCCCAGCATTTT. This codes for CSALRGSNQPQHF.